Sequencing of this TCR beta chain was carried out in a study of T cell responses to AZD1222 COVID-19 vaccine. The CDR3 runs to 15 residues. The ends lost 5 bases at V and 0 bases at J; junction bases unmatched: 5. Germline lookup yields CDR1 SGHRS and CDR2 YFSETQ. TCRdb's copy holds only in-frame clones and misses some; the assay was immunoSEQ multiplex PCR. The sample shows over 110,000 clones, 85% to 95% of them seen only once. Remarks on this clone: Other DNA sequences in this specimen translate into the identical CDR3.

The sequences come from peripheral blood, collected on day 0 of AZD1222 vaccination. This clonotype was obtained from an adult in good health. The chain employs TRBV5-1 and TRBJ1-2, with 9 bases lining up with TRBD1. The CDR3, as DNA: TGCGCCAGCAGTCCCGGGACAGGGTCTAACTATGGCTACACCTTC. It yields the protein CASSPGTGSNYGYTF.